This section outlines one T cell receptor beta chain sequence together with its context. The entry originates in a study of blood T cell repertoires in COVID-19. Enrollment of patients from Seattle took place during active infection, with longitudinal follow-up. The repertoire was sequenced with immunoSEQ multiplex PCR; TCRdb's copy has only in-frame clones and lacks some. The sample holds 170,000 or so clones, roughly 84% seen once. CDR3 size: 14 residues. Trimming pared 4 bases from V and 1 base from J, leaving 11 bases between. The V gene's germline CDR1 is SGHKS and CDR2 YYEKEE (reference sequence).

This TCR was sampled from a woman aged 40 to 50 with COVID-19, enrolled during active disease. Material for sequencing was peripheral blood. V and J are TRBV5-5 and TRBJ2-5, with D perhaps TRBD2 (5 bases). The CDR3, as DNA: TGTGCCAGCAGCCCTACTAGAGGCCAAGAGACCCAGTACTTC. This translates into CASSPTRGQETQYF.